The 8 T cell receptor beta chains in this list originate from one sample, sequenced in a study of T-cell reconstitution after alpha-beta-depleted transplantation in children. Unique molecular identifiers were used in preparing the TCRbeta library. TCRdb reprocessed the PCR reads with MiXCR, giving one entry per CDR3 protein. In the table there are about 830,000 distinct CDR3 sequences, about 15% of which are singletons. The sample here was PBMCs, mostly from graft donor cells, taken 360 days after TCRalphabeta/CD19-depleted stem cell transplant. The receptors were gathered from a male patient aged 10 to 17 who had a stem cell transplant for acute lymphoblastic leukemia, so the T cells may come from the graft donor.

There are a few counts of this clonotype. The rearrangement uses TRBV4-1 and TRBJ2-1; D is ambiguous. Germline CDR1 reads MGHRA; CDR2 reads YSYEKL. The CDR3 loop spans 16 amino acids. V dropped 4 bases and J dropped 6 bases, with 19 bases sitting between them. The CDR3 nucleotides read TGCGCCAGCAGCCCCCCACGGGCCAGTTCCCTCAATGAGCAGTTCTTC. This gives the protein CASSPPRASSLNEQFF.

This sequence joins TRBV29-1 and TRBJ2-5; no definite D call. Trimming cost V 4 bases and J 4 bases, with 7 bases left between them. The CDR3 is 11 residues long. Germline V gene lookup returns CDR1 SQVTM and CDR2 ANQGSEA. Written as DNA, the CDR3 is TGCAGCGTTGTTCGGATAGAGACCCAGTACTTC. Residues: CSVVRIETQYF.

The CDR3 spells CASSRGTPTNTGELFF. The CDR3 DNA sequence: TGTGCCAGCAGCAGAGGGACGCCCACGAACACCGGGGAGCTGTTTTTT. The rearrangement links TRBV7-8 to TRBJ2-2, with D perhaps matching TRBD1 or TRBD2 (5 bases each). The CDR3 loop spans 16 amino acids. Looked up from germline, CDR1 is SGHVS and CDR2 is FQNEAQ. The V end lost 5 bases, the J end lost 0 bases, and 13 bases lay between the germline ends.

This rearrangement joins TRBV20-1 to TRBJ2-2; D is possibly TRBD2 (5 bases). V lost 2 bases, J lost 0 bases, and 13 bases lay in between. The CDR3 covers 16 residues. CDR1 is DFQATT and CDR2 is SNEGSKA in the germline V gene (reference sequence). The CDR3 coding sequence is TGCAGTGCTAGATCAGTGTCGGGGACGAACACCGGGGAGCTGTTTTTT. Translated: CSARSVSGTNTGELFF.

V and J are TRBV19 and TRBJ2-2; D may be TRBD1 (6 bases). The CDR3 runs to 15 residues. V lost 4 bases, J lost 2 bases, and 11 bases lay in between. Germline V CDR1 and CDR2: LNHDA, SQIVND (reference sequence). The CDR3: CASSRGLGNTGELFF. The DNA of the CDR3 is TGTGCCAGTAGTAGGGGGCTCGGAAACACCGGGGAGCTGTTTTTT. The full variable domain, rest sourced from reference TRBV19 and TRBJ2-2, is DGGITQSPKYLFRKEGQNVTLSCEQNLNHDAMYWYRQDPGQGLRLIYYSQIVNDFQKGDIAEGYSVSREKKESFPLTVTSAQKNPTAFYLCASSRGLGNTGELFFGEGSRLTVL.

A few counts support this clonotype. The chain combines TRBV7-9 with TRBJ1-2; D unresolved. This CDR3 has 14 residues. Germline assignment: CDR1 SEHNR and CDR2 FQNEAQ (reference sequence). Trimming took 3 bases from V and 6 from J, leaving 14 bases between them. CDR3 loop: CASSFPDRKDGYTF. The CDR3 region has the DNA TGTGCCAGCAGCTTTCCAGACCGCAAAGATGGCTACACCTTC.

The table lists this clonotype with a few counts. V gene TRBV28 combines with J gene TRBJ1-2, with 8 bases fitting TRBD1. V lost 6 bases to trimming and J lost 5 bases; unmatched junction nucleotides: 14. The V gene's germline CDR1 is MDHEN and CDR2 SYDVKM. The CDR3 contains 16 residues. The chain's CDR3 is CASSAKTGVVTYGYTF. The CDR3 bases are TGTGCCAGCAGCGCGAAGACAGGGGTCGTGACGTATGGCTACACCTTC.

This chain uses TRBV28 with TRBJ2-1; 7 nucleotides match TRBD2. The CDR3 contains 18 residues. The germline V gene has CDR1 MDHEN and CDR2 SYDVKM. V trimming: 3 bases; J trimming: 4 bases; junction bases outside the gene matches: 15. CDR3 residues: CASSFPPASGLVYNEQFF. The CDR3 bases are TGTGCCAGCAGTTTCCCCCCGGCTAGCGGTCTTGTGTACAATGAGCAGTTCTTC.